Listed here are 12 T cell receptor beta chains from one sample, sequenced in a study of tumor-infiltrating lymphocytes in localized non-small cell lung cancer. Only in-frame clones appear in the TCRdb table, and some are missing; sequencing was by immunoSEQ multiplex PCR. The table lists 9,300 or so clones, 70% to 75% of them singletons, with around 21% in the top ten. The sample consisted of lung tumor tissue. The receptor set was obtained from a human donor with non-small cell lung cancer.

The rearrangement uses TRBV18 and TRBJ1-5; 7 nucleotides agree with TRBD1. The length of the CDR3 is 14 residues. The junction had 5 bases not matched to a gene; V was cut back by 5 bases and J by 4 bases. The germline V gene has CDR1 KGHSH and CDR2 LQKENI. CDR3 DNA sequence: TGTGCCAGCTCAGGGTCAGGGGGGAATCAGCCCCAGCATTTT. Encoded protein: CASSGSGGNQPQHF.

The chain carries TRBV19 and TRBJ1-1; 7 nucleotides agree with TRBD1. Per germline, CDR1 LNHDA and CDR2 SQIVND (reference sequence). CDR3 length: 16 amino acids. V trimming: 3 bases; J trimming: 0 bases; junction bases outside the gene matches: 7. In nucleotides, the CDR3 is TGTGCCAGTAGTATGTTAAAGGGACAGTTGAACACTGAAGCTTTCTTT. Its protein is CASSMLKGQLNTEAFF.

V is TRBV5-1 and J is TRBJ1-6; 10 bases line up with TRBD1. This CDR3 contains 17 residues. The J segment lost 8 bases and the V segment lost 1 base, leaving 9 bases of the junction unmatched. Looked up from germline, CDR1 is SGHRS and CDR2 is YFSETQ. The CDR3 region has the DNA TGCGCCAGCAGCTTGTTCACCGGGACAGGGGTCCATTCACCCCTCCACTTT. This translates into CASSLFTGTGVHSPLHF.

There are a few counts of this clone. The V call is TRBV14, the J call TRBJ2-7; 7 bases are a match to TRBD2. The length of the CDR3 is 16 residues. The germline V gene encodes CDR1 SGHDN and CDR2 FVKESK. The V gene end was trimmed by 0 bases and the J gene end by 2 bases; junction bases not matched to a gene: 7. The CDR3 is CASSQDSSSGTYEQYF. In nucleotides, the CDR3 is TGTGCCAGCAGCCAAGACTCGTCTAGCGGAACCTACGAGCAGTACTTC.

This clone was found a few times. The CDR3, as DNA: TGTGCCAGCAAGACAGGGTCGGTATACGAGCAGTACTTC. Translation gives CASKTGSVYEQYF. The rearrangement uses TRBV28 and TRBJ2-7, with 7 bases matching TRBD1. Trimming took 7 bases from V and 4 from J; bases not matched to a gene: 7. The CDR3 contains 13 residues. CDR1 MDHEN and CDR2 SYDVKM come from the germline V gene.

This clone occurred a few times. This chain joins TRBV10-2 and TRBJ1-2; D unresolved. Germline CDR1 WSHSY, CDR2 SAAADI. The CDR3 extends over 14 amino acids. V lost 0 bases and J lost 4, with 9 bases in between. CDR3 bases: TGCGCCAGCAGTGAGTCGACGGGGTCCTATGGCTACACCTTC. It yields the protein CASSESTGSYGYTF.

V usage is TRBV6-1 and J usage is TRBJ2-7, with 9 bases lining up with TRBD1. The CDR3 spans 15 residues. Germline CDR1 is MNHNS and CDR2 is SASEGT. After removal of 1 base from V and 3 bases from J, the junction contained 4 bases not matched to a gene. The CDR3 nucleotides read TGTGCCAGCAGTGAAGGGACAGGGGACTACTACGAGCAGTACTTC. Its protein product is CASSEGTGDYYEQYF.

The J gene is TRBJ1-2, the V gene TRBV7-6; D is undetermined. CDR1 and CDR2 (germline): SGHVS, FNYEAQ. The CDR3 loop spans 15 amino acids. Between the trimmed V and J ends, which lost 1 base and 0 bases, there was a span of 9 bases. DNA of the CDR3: TGTGCCAGCAGCTTAGGATCGGTCACTAACTATGGCTACACCTTC. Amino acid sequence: CASSLGSVTNYGYTF.

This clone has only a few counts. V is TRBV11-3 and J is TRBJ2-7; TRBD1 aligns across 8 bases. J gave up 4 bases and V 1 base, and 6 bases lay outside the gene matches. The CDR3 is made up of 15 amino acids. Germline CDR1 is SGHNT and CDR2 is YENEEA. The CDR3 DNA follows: TGTGCCAGCAGCTTAGGGACAGGGCCTGGGTACGAGCAGTACTTC. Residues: CASSLGTGPGYEQYF.

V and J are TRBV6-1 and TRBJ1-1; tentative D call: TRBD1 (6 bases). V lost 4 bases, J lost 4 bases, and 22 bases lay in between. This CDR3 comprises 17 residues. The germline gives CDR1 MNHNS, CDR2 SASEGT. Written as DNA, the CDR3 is TGTGCCAGCAGTGTCCCGCAGGGGATCGTGTTTGGCACTGAAGCTTTCTTT. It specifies CASSVPQGIVFGTEAFF.

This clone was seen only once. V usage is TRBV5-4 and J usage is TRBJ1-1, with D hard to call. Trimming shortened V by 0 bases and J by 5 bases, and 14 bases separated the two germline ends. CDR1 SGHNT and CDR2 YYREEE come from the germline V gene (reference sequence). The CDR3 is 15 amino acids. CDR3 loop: CASSLGAQVDTEAFF. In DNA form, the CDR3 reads TGTGCCAGCAGCTTGGGAGCACAAGTCGATACTGAAGCTTTCTTT.

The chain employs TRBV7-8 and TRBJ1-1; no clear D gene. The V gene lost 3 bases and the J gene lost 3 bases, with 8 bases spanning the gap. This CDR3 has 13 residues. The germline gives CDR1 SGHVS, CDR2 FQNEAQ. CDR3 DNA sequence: TGTGCCAGCAGCTTGAAGTATGACACTGAAGCTTTCTTT. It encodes CASSLKYDTEAFF. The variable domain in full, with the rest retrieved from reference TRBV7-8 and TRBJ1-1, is GAGVSQSPRYKVAKRGQDVALRCDPISGHVSLFWYQQALGQGPEFLTYFQNEAQLDKSGLPSDRFFAERPEGSVSTLKIQRTQQEDSAVYLCASSLKYDTEAFFGQGTRLTVV.